One T cell receptor beta chain is described in this entry. Only in-frame clones appear in the TCRdb table, and some are missing; sequencing was by immunoSEQ multiplex PCR. Of roughly 40,000 clones detected, about 94% appear once; the ten largest clones hold roughly 3.5%. This sample is drawn from a study of control samples from healthy donors and cancer patients. CDR3 size: 15 residues. Germline lookup yields CDR1 SGHTA and CDR2 FQGTGA. V was pared by 5 bases and J by 6 bases, with 12 bases of the junction left unmatched. This clonotype was obtained from a woman between 45 and 65 years old in good health. Sequenced material: blood. The J gene is TRBJ1-2, the V gene TRBV7-3, with TRBD1 identical over 7 bases. As DNA, the CDR3 is TGTGCCAGCAGCCAAGGGGGGACAGCCTCTGATGGCTACACCTTC. Protein sequence: CASSQGGTASDGYTF.